What follows is one TCR beta chain and its context. The data derive from a study of blood T cell repertoires in COVID-19. Measured with immunoSEQ multiplex PCR; TCRdb has only the in-frame clones, and not every one. This sample has around 55,000 clones; about 90% occur once, and the top ten carry 8.5%. The CDR3 runs 16 residues. The V end lost 0 bases, the J end lost 2 bases, and 14 bases lay between the germline ends. The germline gives CDR1 MNHEY, CDR2 SMNVEV (reference sequence). Sequences were obtained from peripheral blood. The rearrangement uses TRBV27 and TRBJ2-7, with a tentative D call TRBD2 (5 bases). The TCR comes from a man aged 60 to 75 with active COVID-19. CDR3 in amino acids: CASSLSTGRVAYEQYF. The CDR3, as DNA: TGTGCCAGCAGTTTATCCACCGGGCGGGTGGCCTACGAGCAGTACTTC.